This T cell receptor beta chain comes out of a study of control samples from healthy donors and cancer patients. The CDR3 is made up of 12 amino acids. V shed 2 bases and J shed 6 bases, with 7 bases lying between them. Germline lookup yields CDR1 MNHEY and CDR2 SVGAGI. The assay was immunoSEQ multiplex PCR, and TCRdb's table has in-frame clones only and misses some. The data show 75,000 to 90,000 clones, approximately 89% seen once. What was sequenced was blood. The sequence came from a man aged 50 to 59 in good health. The J gene is TRBJ2-5, the V gene TRBV6-5; D is possibly TRBD1 or TRBD2 (5 bases each). The CDR3 reads CASSYGGQTQYF. The CDR3 DNA follows: TGTGCCAGCAGTTACGGGGGACAGACCCAGTACTTC.